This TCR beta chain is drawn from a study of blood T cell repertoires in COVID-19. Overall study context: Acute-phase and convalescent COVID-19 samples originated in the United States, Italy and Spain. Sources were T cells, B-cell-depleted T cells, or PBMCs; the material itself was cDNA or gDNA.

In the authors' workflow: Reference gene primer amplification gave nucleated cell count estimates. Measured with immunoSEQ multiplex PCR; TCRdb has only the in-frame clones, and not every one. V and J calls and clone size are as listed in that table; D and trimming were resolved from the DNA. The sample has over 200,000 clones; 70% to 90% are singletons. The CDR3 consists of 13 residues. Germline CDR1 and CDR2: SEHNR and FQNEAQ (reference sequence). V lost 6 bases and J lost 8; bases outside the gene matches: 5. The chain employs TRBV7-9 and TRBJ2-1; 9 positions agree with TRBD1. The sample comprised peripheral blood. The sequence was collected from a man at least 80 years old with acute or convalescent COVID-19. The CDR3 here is CASSLGQGYEQFF. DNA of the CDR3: TGTGCCAGCAGTCTAGGACAGGGGTATGAGCAGTTCTTC.